The 15 T cell receptor beta chains presented below share a single source sample, sequenced in a study of vaccination and CD4 T cells after COVID-19. The antigens for these receptors are not known. Regarding treatment: approximately 9-day PBMC culture with coronavirus spike peptide pools or control peptides (ViraFEST assay). Sequencing of DNA taken from cultured CD4+ T cells relied on the Oncomine TCR Beta short-read assay. TCRdb re-analysed the PCR reads in MiXCR, keeping a single row per CDR3 protein. The data contain a few thousand distinct CDR3 sequences, 44% of them seen just once; the ten biggest clones take up about 44%. The starting material was CD4+ T cells from blood, cultured in vitro, obtained after SARS-CoV-2 vaccination. Receptors were obtained from a human donor who had recovered from COVID-19.

This clonotype was detected only a few times. The chain recombines TRBV27 with TRBJ1-1; D is unclear. CDR1 is MNHEY, CDR2 SMNVEV, per germline (reference sequence). This CDR3 region has 13 residues. Trimming removed 4 bases from V and 1 base from J, with 7 bases in between. The CDR3 bases are TGTGCCAGCAGTTGGACGGAGAACACTGAAGCTTTCTTT. This encodes CASSWTENTEAFF.

This chain uses TRBV6-2 or TRBV6-3 with TRBJ2-1; 13 nucleotides match TRBD2. CDR3 size: 16 residues. The V segment lost 2 bases and the J segment 4 bases; nucleotides outside the gene matches: 2. Germline CDR1 and CDR2: MNHEY and SVGEGT. CDR3 amino acids: CASSYPGLAGYNEQFF. CDR3 nucleotides: TGTGCCAGCAGTTACCCGGGACTAGCGGGATACAATGAGCAGTTCTTC.

CDR3 protein: CASSQVAADTQYF. CDR3 in DNA: TGCGCCAGCAGCCAAGTAGCCGCAGATACGCAGTATTTT. The chain employs TRBV4-1 and TRBJ2-3; D unclear. Trimming took off 1 base at V and 4 bases at J, with 6 bases between the two ends. CDR1 MGHRA and CDR2 YSYEKL come from the germline V gene. The CDR3 length is 13 residues.

The chain's CDR3 is CASSLVGTSYNEQFF. In nucleotides, the CDR3 is TGTGCCAGCAGCTTAGTAGGGACATCTTACAATGAGCAGTTCTTC. The chain joins TRBV7-3 to TRBJ2-1, with D possibly matching TRBD1 (6 bases). V gave up 2 bases and J gave up 4 bases, with 12 bases separating them. CDR3 length: 15 amino acids. Germline loops: CDR1 SGHTA, CDR2 FQGTGA.

Only a few counts were recorded for this clonotype. This chain uses TRBV6-5 with TRBJ1-6; 10 bases agree with TRBD1. V trimming: 2 bases; J trimming: 5 bases; junction bases outside the gene matches: 0. This CDR3 spans 15 amino acids. CDR1 is MNHEY and CDR2 is SVGAGI in the germline V gene. CDR3 sequence: CASSYGTGDNSPLHF. CDR3 sequence (DNA): TGTGCCAGCAGTTACGGGACAGGGGATAATTCACCCCTCCACTTT.

V is TRBV15 and J is TRBJ1-6, with 8 bases matching TRBD1. The germline CDR1 and CDR2 sequences are LNHNV and YYDKDF (reference sequence). The CDR3 totals 15 residues. With 0 bases clipped from V and 10 bases from J, the junction kept 5 bases outside the gene matches. CDR3 region: CATSRDHRGNSPLHF. CDR3 nucleotides: TGTGCCACCAGCAGAGATCACAGGGGGAACTCACCCCTCCACTTT.

The chain links TRBV12-3 or TRBV12-4 to TRBJ1-1, with a tentative D call TRBD1 (5 bases). V was shortened by 6 bases and J by 7 bases, with 18 bases between the two germline ends. The CDR3 totals 14 residues. The CDR3 protein is CASSAPPGYSEAFF. The CDR3 DNA is TGTGCCAGCAGCGCCCCCCCAGGGTACAGTGAAGCTTTCTTT.

CDR3 region: CASSWFHRDTSQETQYF. The CDR3 DNA sequence: TGTGCCAGCAGTTGGTTCCATCGGGACACCTCACAAGAGACCCAGTACTTC. The chain joins TRBV28 to TRBJ2-5; a possible D gene is TRBD1 (6 bases). With 4 bases removed from V and 2 bases from J, the gap between germline ends came to 20 bases. Germline V gene data show CDR1 as MDHEN and CDR2 as SYDVKM. CDR3 size: 17 residues.

The table lists this clonotype with a few counts. This chain connects TRBV20-1 to TRBJ1-1; 8 bases are a match to TRBD1. This CDR3 is 14 amino acids long. V lost 5 bases and J lost 0; bases outside the gene matches: 5. Looked up from germline, CDR1 is DFQATT and CDR2 is SNEGSKA (reference sequence). The CDR3 region is CSAPSRGLNTEAFF. In DNA, the CDR3 is TGCAGTGCTCCAAGCAGGGGGCTGAACACTGAAGCTTTCTTT.

This chain connects TRBV29-1 to TRBJ1-1, with D hard to call. There are 12 residues in the CDR3. Trimming removed 4 bases from V and 4 bases from J, with 10 bases in between. The V gene's germline CDR1 is SQVTM and CDR2 ANQGSEA. The CDR3 spells CSVVDTVTEAFF. The CDR3 nucleotides read TGCAGCGTTGTTGACACAGTCACTGAAGCTTTCTTT.

This chain connects TRBV19 to TRBJ1-5; no clear D gene. The V gene lost 7 bases and the J gene lost 2 bases, with 15 bases spanning the gap. The CDR3 length is 15 residues. CDR1 and CDR2 (germline): LNHDA, SQIVND (reference sequence). The CDR3 DNA reads TGTGCCAGTACCCAGACCCCCTTACGCAATCAGCCCCAGCATTTT. It translates to CASTQTPLRNQPQHF. Drawing the rest from reference TRBV19 and TRBJ1-5, the complete variable domain is DGGITQSPKYLFRKEGQNVTLSCEQNLNHDAMYWYRQDPGQGLRLIYYSQIVNDFQKGDIAEGYSVSREKKESFPLTVTSAQKNPTAFYLCASTQTPLRNQPQHFGDGTRLSIL.

This clonotype is large by share. The chain combines TRBV19 with TRBJ2-7; D unclear. The CDR3 is 13 amino acids. Deletions cut 3 bases from V and 6 bases from J, with 12 bases between. In germline, CDR1 is LNHDA, CDR2 SQIVND (reference sequence). CDR3 region: CASSIPGVREQYF. The DNA of the CDR3 is TGTGCCAGTAGTATTCCTGGAGTGCGCGAGCAGTACTTC.

The chain joins TRBV20-1 to TRBJ2-3; D perhaps matches TRBD2 (5 bases). There are 15 residues in the CDR3. Per germline, CDR1 DFQATT and CDR2 SNEGSKA (reference sequence). Trimming pared 6 bases from V and 3 bases from J, leaving 19 bases between. The CDR3: CSATRLATSTDTQYF. CDR3 nucleotides: TGCAGTGCCACTAGGTTGGCGACCAGTACAGATACGCAGTATTTT.

The chain uses TRBV20-1 and TRBJ1-2; no clear D gene. V lost 3 bases to trimming and J lost 0 bases, with 8 bases between them. Germline CDR1 reads DFQATT; CDR2 reads SNEGSKA (reference sequence). The CDR3 totals 13 residues. The CDR3 protein is CSASLGTNYGYTF. The CDR3 DNA is TGCAGTGCTAGCCTCGGTACTAACTATGGCTACACCTTC.

The table lists this clonotype with a few counts. This sequence joins TRBV6-4 and TRBJ2-3; TRBD1 might be the D (5 bases). Germline V lookup: CDR1 MRHNA, CDR2 SNTAGT. V lost 4 bases to trimming and J lost 0 bases, with 5 bases between them. The CDR3 is made up of 13 amino acids. The CDR3 protein is CASSGQSTDTQYF. CDR3 in DNA: TGTGCCAGCAGTGGACAGAGCACAGATACGCAGTATTTT.